This T cell receptor beta chain stems from a study of T cells in Graves' hyperthyroidism and ophthalmopathy. At the level of the study: Sampling of peripheral blood happened at initial diagnosis, prior to any treatment.

Criteria for exclusion of patients were uncontrolled infection, other autoimmune disease, pregnancy or lactation. The diagnostic basis comprised clinical symptoms, serum thyroxine and TRAb, thyroid ultrasound and orbital computed tomography. For this clonotype: As yet, its antigen is unknown.

Points from the study as a whole: Ophthalmopathy and stable hyperthyroidism were separated by a 13 V-J model.

Amplification yielded TCR beta CDR3 regions, with RNA transcripts as the source. Primed by the HTBI set, a first-round RT-PCR was run on the TCR CDR3. TCRdb independently ran MiXCR on the multiplex PCR reads; one entry per CDR3 protein. The data show some 550,000 distinct CDR3 sequences, about a fifth seen once. Germline loops: CDR1 LNHDA, CDR2 SQIVND (reference sequence). The CDR3 runs to 14 residues. J gave up 3 bases and V 6 bases, and 4 bases lay outside the gene matches. The clonotype was recovered from a man younger than 35 with Graves' hyperthyroidism. The source material was blood. This rearrangement joins TRBV19 to TRBJ1-5, with 8 bases lining up with TRBD1. The CDR3 region is CASSQTGANQPQHF. The CDR3 region has the DNA TGTGCCAGTAGCCAGACAGGGGCCAATCAGCCCCAGCATTTT.